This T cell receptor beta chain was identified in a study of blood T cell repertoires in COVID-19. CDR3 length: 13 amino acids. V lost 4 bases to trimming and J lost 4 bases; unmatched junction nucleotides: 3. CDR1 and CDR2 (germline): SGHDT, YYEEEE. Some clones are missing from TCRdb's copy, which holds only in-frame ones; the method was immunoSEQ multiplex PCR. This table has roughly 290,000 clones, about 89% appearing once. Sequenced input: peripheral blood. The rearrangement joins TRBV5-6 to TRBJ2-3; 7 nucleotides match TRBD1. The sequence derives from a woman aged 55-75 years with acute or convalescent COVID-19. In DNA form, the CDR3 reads TGTGCCAGCAGCCACACAGGGGCAGATACGCAGTATTTT. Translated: CASSHTGADTQYF.